One sample yielded the 19 T cell receptor beta chains listed below, sequenced in a study of CD8+ T cells in alopecia areata. Sorting of the five patients' CD4+ cells gave CD25+CD127- cells as the output. Reverse transcription of extracted RNA yielded cDNA, which provided the sequencing template. The protocol was immunoSEQ multiplex PCR, while the TCRdb copy is restricted to in-frame clones and leaves out a portion. The sample lists some 8,000 clones; roughly 70% were seen once. Sequenced material: CD4+ Tregs sorted from blood. These TCRs come from a human donor with alopecia areata.

V gene TRBV4-1 combines with J gene TRBJ1-5; D is ambiguous. Germline loops: CDR1 MGHRA, CDR2 YSYEKL. This CDR3 contains 13 residues. The germline V and J ends were trimmed by 1 base and 10 bases, with 11 bases remaining between them. In DNA, the CDR3 is TGCGCCAGCAGCCAAGGATCTCTCCGTCCCCAGCATTTT. Its translation: CASSQGSLRPQHF.

The gene calls are TRBV4-1 and TRBJ2-1; 10 bases agree with TRBD2. Unmatched junction bases numbered 9, after V lost 0 bases and J lost 4 bases. The CDR3 spans 18 residues. Per the germline V gene, CDR1 is MGHRA and CDR2 is YSYEKL. The CDR3 DNA sequence: TGCGCCAGCAGCCAAGATAGAAGCGGGGGGGGCAGGTACAATGAGCAGTTCTTC. Translation gives CASSQDRSGGGRYNEQFF.

The chain's CDR3 is CASSAAAGAYNEQFF. As DNA, the CDR3 is TGTGCCAGCAGTGCCGCAGCGGGAGCCTACAATGAGCAGTTCTTC. The rearrangement joins TRBV2 to TRBJ2-1; 8 bases align to TRBD2. With V trimmed by 4 bases and J by 2 bases, 4 bases remained unmatched. Germline CDR1 reads SNHLY; CDR2 reads FYNNEI. CDR3 length: 15 residues.

By its share, this clone is large. J is TRBJ2-2 and V is TRBV19, with 8 nucleotides matching TRBD1. There are 16 residues in the CDR3. Per the germline V gene, CDR1 is LNHDA and CDR2 is SQIVND (reference sequence). V gave up 4 bases and J gave up 4 bases; unmatched junction bases: 8. The CDR3 here is CASSTSRQGFTGELFF. DNA for the CDR3: TGTGCCAGTAGTACGAGCCGACAGGGGTTCACCGGGGAGCTGTTTTTT.

The V and J genes are TRBV6-5 and TRBJ1-2; D is undetermined. V gave up 5 bases and J gave up 5 bases, with 15 bases separating them. Per the germline V gene, CDR1 is MNHEY and CDR2 is SVGAGI. CDR3 length: 14 residues. The CDR3 reads CASSPNPGAYGYTF. The CDR3, as DNA: TGTGCCAGCAGTCCGAATCCTGGCGCATATGGCTACACCTTC.

This clone was recorded a few times. V gene TRBV4-1 combines with J gene TRBJ1-4; 9 bases fit TRBD1. The CDR3 has 17 amino acids. Losses at the gene ends were 4 bases for V and 8 bases for J; bases not matched to a gene: 14. From germline, CDR1 is MGHRA and CDR2 YSYEKL. CDR3 bases: TGCGCCAGCAGCCCCCTATCCTTCGGGACAGGGCCCGAAAAACTGTTTTTT. Translating it yields CASSPLSFGTGPEKLFF.

V and J are TRBV4-2 and TRBJ1-1, with D unresolved. V shed 0 bases and J shed 5 bases, with 13 bases lying between them. This CDR3 region has 15 residues. Germline V gene lookup returns CDR1 LGHNA and CDR2 YNFKEQ. CDR3 nucleotides: TGTGCCAGCAGCCAAGATTTGTCGGGTACTACTGAAGCTTTCTTT. Translated: CASSQDLSGTTEAFF.

The chain recombines TRBV18 with TRBJ1-5; D uncertain. V lost 3 bases, J lost 2 bases, and 8 bases lay in between. Germline V gene lookup returns CDR1 KGHSH and CDR2 LQKENI. This CDR3 comprises 14 residues. DNA of the CDR3: TGTGCCAGCTCACCGGGCCAGGGCAATCAGCCCCAGCATTTT. Its protein is CASSPGQGNQPQHF.

The V call is TRBV18, the J call TRBJ2-3; 7 bases map to TRBD1. V was clipped by 1 base and J by 4 bases; unmatched bases: 8. This CDR3 has 16 residues. The germline V gene has CDR1 KGHSH and CDR2 LQKENI. The CDR3 DNA is TGTGCCAGCTCACCACTCGAGGGGGCAAGGGCAGATACGCAGTATTTT. This gives the protein CASSPLEGARADTQYF. Full variable domain (outside the CDR3, taken from reference TRBV18 and TRBJ2-3): NAGVMQNPRHLVRRRGQEARLRCSPMKGHSHVYWYRQLPEEGLKFMVYLQKENIIDESGMPKERFSAEFPKEGPSILRIQQVVRGDSAAYFCASSPLEGARADTQYFGPGTRLTVL.

The CDR3, as DNA: TGTGCCAGCAGCTTGGGCAGGTCCACAGATACGCAGTATTTT. It specifies CASSLGRSTDTQYF. The V gene is TRBV7-9, the J gene TRBJ2-3; D is unresolved. CDR1 is SEHNR, CDR2 FQNEAQ, per germline (reference sequence). The CDR3 runs 14 residues. V was shortened by 3 bases and J by 2 bases, with 9 bases between the two germline ends.

The CDR3 DNA reads as TGTGCCATCAAGGGGGAAAACCTCTACGAGCAGTACTTC. Its protein product is CAIKGENLYEQYF. The chain combines TRBV10-3 with TRBJ2-7; D perhaps matches TRBD1 (6 bases). CDR1 and CDR2 from the germline V gene are ENHRY and SYGVKD. Trimming removed 7 bases at V and 3 bases at J, with 13 bases between. CDR3 length equals 13 residues.

The chain links TRBV11-2 to TRBJ2-5; D uncertain. The germline V gene has CDR1 SGHAT and CDR2 FQNNGV. The CDR3 contains 11 residues. The ends were cut back, 4 bases at V and 3 bases at J, with 3 bases in the middle. The CDR3 DNA is TGTGCCAGCAGCTCCGAAGAGACCCAGTACTTC. Protein sequence: CASSSEETQYF.

The chain is built from TRBV6-1 and TRBJ2-4, with 7 bases that match TRBD1. Trimming removed 2 bases from V and 5 bases from J; junction bases left unmatched: 6. In germline, CDR1 is MNHNS, CDR2 SASEGT. The CDR3 is made up of 15 amino acids. CDR3 DNA sequence: TGTGCCAGCAGTGAACCAGGGACAGTTCAAAACATTCAGTACTTC. Translating gives CASSEPGTVQNIQYF.

The rearrangement links TRBV7-2 to TRBJ1-2, with TRBD1 identical over 12 bases. The ends lost 1 base at V and 14 bases at J; junction bases unmatched: 8. The CDR3 has 14 amino acids. In germline, CDR1 is SGHTA, CDR2 FQGNSA. The CDR3 DNA reads as TGTGCCAGCAGCTTAGACAGGGGACAGGGGGCGCGGACCTTC. Translated, it gives CASSLDRGQGARTF.

The rearrangement links TRBV20-1 to TRBJ2-1, with D unresolved. V lost 3 bases and J 7 bases, leaving 7 bases between the germline ends. Germline lookup yields CDR1 DFQATT and CDR2 SNEGSKA (reference sequence). CDR3 length equals 11 residues. The CDR3 DNA sequence: TGCAGTGCTAGGTCGAGTAATGAGCAGTTCTTC. It is translated as CSARSSNEQFF.

This clone was recorded a few times. The CDR3: CASSIGTSTNEKLFF. DNA for the CDR3: TGTGCCAGTAGTATCGGCACCTCAACTAATGAAAAACTGTTTTTT. The chain has TRBV19 and TRBJ1-4; D call uncertain. Germline values: CDR1 LNHDA, CDR2 SQIVND (reference sequence). V gave up 3 bases and J gave up 0 bases, with 8 bases separating them. The CDR3 extends over 15 amino acids.

This chain joins TRBV19 and TRBJ2-7, with 8 positions matching TRBD1. J gave up 1 base and V 5 bases, and 4 bases lay outside the gene matches. CDR1 and CDR2 (germline): LNHDA, SQIVND (reference sequence). CDR3 length equals 14 residues. The CDR3 loop is CASSYRGASYEQYF. CDR3 nucleotides: TGTGCCAGTAGTTACAGGGGGGCTTCCTACGAGCAGTACTTC.

CDR3 protein: CASSLLGGEQYF. CDR3 DNA sequence: TGTGCCAGCAGTTTATTGGGAGGCGAGCAGTACTTC. The rearrangement joins TRBV27 to TRBJ2-7; tentatively, D is TRBD2 (6 bases). V dropped 1 base and J dropped 6 bases, with 7 bases sitting between them. This CDR3 has 12 amino acids. CDR1 and CDR2 (germline): MNHEY, SMNVEV (reference sequence).

This clone turned up a few times. The chain couples TRBV14 to TRBJ2-7; tentative D call: TRBD2 (5 bases). Per germline, CDR1 SGHDN and CDR2 FVKESK. The CDR3 spans 13 residues. The germline V and J ends were trimmed by 2 bases and 6 bases, with 11 bases remaining between them. The CDR3 protein is CASSQTRGSEQYF. CDR3 DNA sequence: TGTGCCAGCAGCCAAACGCGAGGGAGCGAGCAGTACTTC.